A selection of T cell receptor beta chains follows, all from one sample in a study of OX40 agonist ivuxolimab in advanced cancers. Here immunoSEQ multiplex PCR was the method, and the copy in TCRdb shows in-frame clones only, minus some. The table has roughly 110,000 clones, 90% seen once. The sequenced sample was CD4+ or CD8+ T cells sorted from blood, obtained in a trial of the OX40 agonist ivuxolimab. These receptor sequences come from an adult with an advanced solid tumor such as melanoma, head and neck, liver or kidney cancer. Both conserved end residues are part of each CDR3. A D gene is named only where the DNA matches it firmly. Clone size is not always given. Where it is, it says once, few, many or a class for expanded clones.

clone_size,j_call,d_call,v_call,cdr3_aa,cdr3_nt
-,TRBJ2-7,-,TRBV27,CASSLERGEPYEQYF,TGTGCCAGCAGTTTAGAGAGGGGTGAGCCCTACGAGCAGTACTTC
-,TRBJ2-3,-,TRBV7-6,CASSLAPGKDTQYF,TGTGCCAGCAGCTTAGCCCCCGGTAAAGATACGCAGTATTTT
-,TRBJ1-1,TRBD1,TRBV2,CASWRGHEAFF,TGTGCCAGCTGGAGGGGGCATGAAGCTTTCTTT
-,TRBJ1-2,TRBD1,TRBV5-1,CASSFPSGTEFNYGYTF,TGCGCCAGCAGCTTTCCTTCCGGGACAGAGTTTAACTATGGCTACACCTTC
once,TRBJ2-5,TRBD1,TRBV6-5,CASRRTGQGGETQYF,TGTGCCAGCAGGCGAACGGGACAGGGAGGCGAGACCCAGTACTTC
-,TRBJ2-3,-,TRBV10-1,CASSDHRAGSTDTQYF,TGCGCCAGCAGTGACCACAGGGCAGGGTCCACAGATACGCAGTATTTT
-,TRBJ1-6,-,TRBV15,CATSRDPEGSSPLHF,TGTGCCACCAGCAGAGACCCAGAAGGGTCTTCACCCCTCCACTTT
-,TRBJ2-7,-,TRBV5-6,CASSLLGAAYEQYF,TGTGCCAGCAGCTTACTTGGGGCAGCATACGAGCAGTACTTC
-,TRBJ1-2,-,TRBV27,CASSLEYKTNYGYTF,TGTGCCAGCAGTTTAGAGTACAAAACTAACTATGGCTACACCTTC
-,TRBJ1-2,TRBD1,TRBV6-1,CASSAPGQIYGYTF,TGTGCCAGCAGTGCACCGGGACAGATTTATGGCTACACCTTC
once,TRBJ2-7,-,TRBV20-1,CSARGFYEQYF,TGCAGTGCTCGGGGATTCTACGAGCAGTACTTC
-,TRBJ1-1,TRBD1,TRBV4-1,CASSQGKGTGNPEAFF,TGCGCCAGCAGCCAAGGGAAAGGGACAGGGAACCCTGAAGCTTTCTTT
-,TRBJ1-1,-,TRBV2,CASSGSGYTEAFF,TGTGCCAGCAGTGGATCCGGCTACACTGAAGCTTTCTTT
-,TRBJ1-2,-,TRBV7-2,CASSLVGGLSGYTF,TGTGCCAGCAGCTTAGTGGGAGGGTTAAGCGGCTACACCTTC
-,TRBJ2-3,-,TRBV23-1,CASSRRRRGTDTQYF,TGCGCCAGCAGTCGCCGTAGACGGGGCACAGATACGCAGTATTTT
-,TRBJ2-1,-,TRBV10-3,CAINSGPKGEQFF,TGTGCCATCAACAGCGGCCCAAAGGGTGAGCAGTTCTTC
-,TRBJ2-5,-,TRBV29-1,CSVAGFAGETQYF,TGCAGCGTTGCCGGATTTGCGGGAGAGACCCAGTACTTC
few,TRBJ2-7,-,TRBV7-2,CASSFLREQYF,TGTGCCAGCAGCTTTCTGCGGGAGCAGTACTTC
few,TRBJ2-3,-,TRBV7-4,CASSLAGGAAPSTDTQYF,TGTGCCAGCAGCTTAGCGGGCGGGGCCGCTCCTAGCACAGATACGCAGTATTTT
-,TRBJ2-1,-,TRBV7-2,CASSLDSKSYNEQFF,TGTGCCAGCAGCTTAGACAGCAAGTCCTACAATGAGCAGTTCTTC
-,TRBJ2-1,TRBD1,TRBV7-2,CASSLDSGTGLNEQFF,TGTGCCAGCAGCTTGGACTCCGGGACAGGGTTGAATGAGCAGTTCTTC
-,TRBJ2-1,TRBD2,TRBV4-2,CASSRSSGGATYNEQFF,TGTGCCAGCAGCCGATCTAGCGGGGGGGCCACCTACAATGAGCAGTTCTTC
-,TRBJ1-1,-,TRBV6-4,CASSRTRNTEAFF,TGTGCCAGCAGTCGGACAAGGAACACTGAAGCTTTCTTT
-,TRBJ2-2,-,TRBV19,CASTNPGRGRTGELFF,TGTGCCAGTACCAATCCGGGACGGGGAAGAACCGGGGAGCTGTTTTTT
-,TRBJ1-3,-,TRBV7-4,CASSLVQGLKRENTIYF,TGTGCCAGCAGCTTAGTGCAGGGACTAAAACGAGAAAACACCATATATTTT
-,TRBJ2-2,TRBD1,TRBV19,CASSLAGGNTGELFF,TGTGCCAGTAGTCTCGCAGGGGGAAACACCGGGGAGCTGTTTTTT
-,TRBJ1-6,TRBD1,TRBV11-2,CASSPQGAYNSPLHF,TGTGCCAGCAGCCCGCAGGGGGCCTATAATTCACCCCTCCACTTT
-,TRBJ2-2,TRBD2,TRBV6-5,CASSPSGGTGELFF,TGTGCCAGCAGCCCTAGCGGGGGGACCGGGGAGCTGTTTTTT
-,TRBJ2-2,TRBD1,TRBV4-3,CASSPSTGTNTGELFF,TGCGCCAGCAGCCCCTCGACAGGGACGAACACCGGGGAGCTGTTTTTT
-,TRBJ2-3,-,TRBV5-4,CASSPRGGITDTQYF,TGTGCCAGCAGTCCAAGGGGGGGCATCACAGATACGCAGTATTTT
-,TRBJ1-1,-,TRBV11-2,CASRRGMSTEAFF,TGTGCCAGCAGGCGGGGAATGAGCACTGAAGCTTTCTTT
-,TRBJ2-3,-,TRBV6-1,CASSLTLGGDTQYF,TGTGCCAGCAGTCTAACCCTAGGCGGAGATACGCAGTATTTT
once,TRBJ2-5,-,TRBV18,CASSPDSQETQYF,TGTGCCAGCTCACCGGACAGTCAAGAGACCCAGTACTTC
-,TRBJ2-5,-,TRBV6-1,CASSVDLLYQETQYF,TGTGCCAGCAGTGTAGACTTACTGTACCAAGAGACCCAGTACTTC
-,TRBJ2-7,-,TRBV20-1,CSAKTDYEQYF,TGCAGTGCTAAGACAGACTACGAGCAGTACTTC
-,TRBJ1-4,-,TRBV27,CASSFRGTNEKLFF,TGTGCCAGCAGTTTCCGGGGGACTAATGAAAAACTGTTTTTT
few,TRBJ1-1,-,TRBV4-3,CASSQEPGDTEAFF,TGCGCCAGCAGCCAAGAGCCGGGTGACACTGAAGCTTTCTTT
-,TRBJ2-5,TRBD1,TRBV6-5,CASSASQGALETQYF,TGTGCCAGCAGTGCGTCACAGGGGGCCTTAGAGACCCAGTACTTC
-,TRBJ1-1,-,TRBV2,CASSEKQGVSTEAFF,TGTGCCAGCAGCGAAAAACAGGGAGTGTCCACTGAAGCTTTCTTT
-,TRBJ2-1,-,TRBV4-3,CASSQDVTRARFF,TGCGCCAGCAGCCAAGACGTGACGCGAGCTCGCTTCTTC
-,TRBJ1-6,-,TRBV7-2,CASSSFRRSYNSPLHF,TGTGCCAGCAGCTCTTTCCGACGGTCCTATAATTCACCCCTCCACTTT
-,TRBJ2-2,-,TRBV7-6,CASSLEAAALNTGELFF,TGTGCCAGCAGCTTAGAGGCGGCAGCCCTGAACACCGGGGAGCTGTTTTTT
-,TRBJ1-2,-,TRBV19,CASSITGFGYTF,TGTGCCAGTAGTATAACAGGGTTCGGCTACACCTTC
-,TRBJ1-2,-,TRBV7-3,CASSFGSEGGYTF,TGTGCCAGCAGCTTCGGGTCGGAGGGTGGCTACACCTTC
once,TRBJ2-2,TRBD2,TRBV10-1,CASSTGTILGELFF,TGCGCCAGCAGCACCGGGACTATCCTCGGGGAGCTGTTTTTT
-,TRBJ2-7,-,TRBV10-3,CAIRTEPGRNGEQYF,TGTGCCATCAGGACAGAGCCTGGACGAAATGGCGAGCAGTACTTC
-,TRBJ1-2,TRBD1,TRBV10-3,CAISEVDRGNYGYTF,TGTGCCATCAGTGAGGTGGACAGGGGGAACTATGGCTACACCTTC
-,TRBJ1-5,-,TRBV7-7,CASSLGEGQPQHF,TGTGCTAGCAGCTTAGGAGAAGGTCAGCCCCAGCATTTT
-,TRBJ1-5,-,TRBV30,CAWSRRSNQPQHF,TGTGCCTGGTCCAGGAGGAGCAATCAGCCCCAGCATTTT
-,TRBJ1-1,-,TRBV11-2,CASSLAGWGNTEAFF,TGTGCCAGCAGCTTGGCAGGGTGGGGGAACACTGAAGCTTTCTTT
-,TRBJ2-7,-,TRBV18,CASSPPGPNYEQYF,TGTGCCAGCTCACCTCCGGGCCCCAACTACGAGCAGTACTTC